This T cell receptor (beta chain) was identified during a study of blood T cell repertoires in COVID-19. Study context: Some COVID-19 samples were acute and others convalescent; all came from the United States, Italy and Spain.

Per the study methods: Amplification from reference gene primers served as the basis for estimated nucleated cell counts. Profiling relied on immunoSEQ multiplex PCR, and the TCRdb table lists in-frame clones only, not all of them. The DNA gave D and trimming, while V, J and clone size come from that table. The sample includes about 210,000 clones, roughly 87% of them seen just once. Germline CDR1 SGHDT, CDR2 YYEEEE. The CDR3 extends over 14 amino acids. Trimming pared 4 bases from V and 3 bases from J, leaving 11 bases between. Clinical history as reported by participants underpinned cohort assignment.

The TCR originated in a man under 40 in a cohort exposed to, infected with or recovered from COVID-19 (not recorded which). Sample: PBMCs or T cells enriched from blood (not recorded which). The rearrangement links TRBV5-6 to TRBJ1-5; no clear D. The CDR3 sequence is CASSPGYNNQPQHF. CDR3 bases: TGTGCCAGCAGCCCAGGTTATAACAATCAGCCCCAGCATTTT. The full variable domain, its missing parts supplied by reference TRBV5-6 and TRBJ1-5, is DAGVTQSPTHLIKTRGQQVTLRCSPKSGHDTVSWYQQALGQGPQFIFQYYEEEERQRGNFPDRFSGHQFPNYSSELNVNALLLGDSALYLCASSPGYNNQPQHFGDGTRLSIL.